The T cell receptor beta chain described here comes from a study of blood T cell repertoires in COVID-19. Study-wide background: Collection of acute and convalescent COVID-19 samples took place in the United States, Italy and Spain.

In the source study's methods: Reference gene primer amplification in the assay estimated nucleated cell counts. Only in-frame clones appear in the TCRdb table, and some are missing; sequencing was by immunoSEQ multiplex PCR. The V and J calls and clone size are taken from that table; D and trimming were inferred from the DNA. The sample holds just over 200,000 clones, 85% to 90% seen once. Germline V gives CDR1 LNHDA, CDR2 SQIVND (reference sequence). This CDR3 has 13 residues. V lost 5 bases, J lost 5 bases, and 12 bases lay in between. The sample taken for sequencing was peripheral blood. This clonotype was sampled from an elderly man with acute or convalescent COVID-19. This chain connects TRBV19 to TRBJ2-5; perhaps TRBD2 as D (6 bases). In DNA, the CDR3 is TGTGCCAGTAGTCTGGGGGGAACGGAGACCCAGTACTTC. It translates to CASSLGGTETQYF. The full variable domain, rest sourced from reference TRBV19 and TRBJ2-5, is DGGITQSPKYLFRKEGQNVTLSCEQNLNHDAMYWYRQDPGQGLRLIYYSQIVNDFQKGDIAEGYSVSREKKESFPLTVTSAQKNPTAFYLCASSLGGTETQYFGPGTRLLVL.